This TCR beta chain was identified in a study of Graves' ophthalmopathy and Graves' hyperthyroidism (dated by TCRdb to 2017 to 2018). Context from the whole study: Peripheral blood was collected at initial diagnosis, before any treatment. The study used TCR beta repertoire signatures to distinguish Graves' ophthalmopathy from Graves' hyperthyroidism and to predict progression to ophthalmopathy. In total, 135 blood samples were TCR-sequenced: roughly 45 ophthalmopathy, under 80 hyperthyroidism and about 17 hyperthyroidism-to-ophthalmopathy patients. A discovery set of more than 90 patients (43 ophthalmopathy, 57 stable hyperthyroidism) was enrolled to explore V-J signatures distinguishing ophthalmopathy from hyperthyroidism. An independent validation cohort comprised some 19 hyperthyroidism patients and 17 patients who later progressed from hyperthyroidism to ophthalmopathy. T-cell repertoires of thyroid tissue and blood were compared in over 5 hyperthyroidism patients. Once sampling was done, hyperthyroidism patients were given methimazole at a starting dose of 30 mg daily, while ophthalmopathy patients were given high-dose intravenous methylprednisolone. The roughly 90 discovery patients were divided at random into training and test sets in a 7:3 ratio. Study-wide conclusions, independent of this receptor: No statistical method was used to predetermine the sample size, and group allocation was not hidden from the investigators. In cross-validation, the 13-signature model distinguished ophthalmopathy from stable hyperthyroidism with 87.88% sensitivity and 81.08% specificity, while in the test set the corresponding values were about 80% and 75%. In validation, the model predicted ophthalmopathy progression with about 70% sensitivity and about 77% specificity; about a dozen predicted patients were CT-confirmed with GO in a median of around 6 months. Most expanded thyroid clonotypes with a frequency above 0.001 also appeared in blood, which suggests that blood repertoires may reflect the immune response in the thyroid.

For repertoire sequencing, the TCR beta CDR3 regions were amplified from RNA transcripts. HTBI primers and the Qiagen OneStep RT-PCR kit were used in a first-round RT-PCR, which was followed by a second-round multiplex PCR, size selection and purification. Sequencing of the libraries was carried out on an Illumina HiSeq2000 in paired-end mode with 100 bp reads. The original pipeline was this. SOAPnuke was used to process the reads, throwing out any read that had adapters, had uncalled bases, had a mean Phred below 15, or lacked an exact constant-primer or identifier match. COPE v1.2.5 was used to merge high-quality paired reads. Clonotypes were defined as unique nucleotide sequences and were aligned to IMGT TRB V, D and J references using MiTCR v1.1. Only V-J combinations with frequency above 0.0001 were analysed, covering around 99% of repertoires. A TCR clonal expansion and chaos score per V-J combination was defined as the ratio of F50 clonal expansion to chaos observed in the TCRdist matrix. Welch's t-statistics and random forest were used to reduce features to about a dozen V-J combinations, which were fed into a naive Bayes classifier. The Morisita-Horn index was used to measure how similar the thyroid and blood repertoires were. Using fastp at Q25 and MiXCR, TCRdb reprocessed the public reads and kept productive beta chains. Rows are combined by CDR3 protein, so each entry shows the most common genes and DNA. TCRdb, rather than the study authors, made the V and J calls. In this sample the table shows about 620,000 distinct CDR3 sequences, 20% to 25% of which occur a single time. Of the sample, about 6.6% falls within the top ten clones.

A patient counted as having stable hyperthyroidism if there was no progression to ophthalmopathy within 18 months of follow-up. Hyperthyroidism patients were newly diagnosed, were aged 18 to 65 years, and had a disease duration under 2 months. Patients with other autoimmune diseases, uncontrolled infections, pregnancy or lactation were excluded from the study. Diagnosis was based on clinical symptoms, serum thyroxine, TRAb, thyroid ultrasound and orbital computed tomography. PBMCs were isolated from around 10 ml of fresh peripheral blood by Ficoll-Paque density gradient centrifugation. Trizol reagent was used to extract the total RNA, and its quality was then checked on an Agilent 2100 Bioanalyzer. Ends trimmed: V by 9 bases, J by 4 bases; bases unmatched to a gene: 8. From cysteine to phenylalanine, the CDR3 is 15 amino acids long. Solely the CDR3 DNA is kept, with 45 bases framed from the first base.

This clonotype was observed at least ten times. The antigen it binds to is not known. Base quality data are lacking; no much larger clone is found one base away. This clonotype originated in a woman aged 18 to 35 with stable Graves' hyperthyroidism. Some clones in this sample may be carry-over from other donors' samples. Donor details come from another sample of the same person, matched by shared clones. The chain employs TRBV12-3 or TRBV12-4 and TRBJ2-5; 13 bases in the junction line up with TRBD2. Sequenced sample: peripheral blood. The nucleotide sequence reads TGTGCCAGTTCCGCGGGACTAGCGGGGAGAGAGACCCAGTACTTC. Protein translation: CASSAGLAGRETQYF.